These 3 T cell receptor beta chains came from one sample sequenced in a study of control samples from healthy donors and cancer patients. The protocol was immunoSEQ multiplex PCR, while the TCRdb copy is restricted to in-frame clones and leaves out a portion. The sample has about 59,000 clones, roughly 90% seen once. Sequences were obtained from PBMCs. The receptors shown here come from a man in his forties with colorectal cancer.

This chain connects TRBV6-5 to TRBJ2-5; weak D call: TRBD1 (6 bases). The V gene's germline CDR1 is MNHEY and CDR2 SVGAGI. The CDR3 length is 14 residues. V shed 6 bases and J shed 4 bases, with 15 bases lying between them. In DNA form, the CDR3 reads TGTGCCAGCAGCAGCACAACAGGGAGAGAGACCCAGTACTTC. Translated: CASSSTTGRETQYF.

CDR3 residues: CASSQENRGLSNQPQHF. The CDR3 DNA follows: TGTGCCAGCAGCCAAGAAAACAGGGGGCTTAGCAATCAGCCCCAGCATTTT. The rearrangement joins TRBV3-1 (or the pseudogene TRBV3-2) to TRBJ1-5, with 9 bases aligning to TRBD1. The ends lost 0 bases at V and 0 bases at J; junction bases unmatched: 3. The CDR3 has 17 residues. Per the germline V gene, CDR1 is LGHDT and CDR2 is YNNKEL (reference sequence).

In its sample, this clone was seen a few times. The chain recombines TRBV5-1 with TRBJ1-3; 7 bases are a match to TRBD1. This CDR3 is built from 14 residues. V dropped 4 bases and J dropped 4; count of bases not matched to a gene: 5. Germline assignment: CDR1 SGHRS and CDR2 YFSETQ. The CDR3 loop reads CASSPGTDGNTIYF. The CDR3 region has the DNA TGCGCCAGCAGCCCTGGGACAGACGGAAACACCATATATTTT.